This T cell receptor (beta chain) originates from a study of CD8 T cells in Susac syndrome. Study-level results: The study's TCR sequencing and HLA analysis covered a relatively small number of individuals, and the study acknowledged this.

Germline V CDR1 and CDR2: SGHRS, YFSETQ. The V and J ends lost 0 bases and 3 bases, in that order; junction bases with no gene match: 12. CDR3 size: 18 residues. cDNA came from around 0.54 to 1 ug RNA primed by random hexamers. The immunoSEQ assay covered 54 Vbeta and 13 Jbeta segments for CDR3. MiXCR was run by TCRdb on the immunoSEQ multiplex PCR reads, yielding one entry per CDR3 protein. The data contain 140,000 to 150,000 distinct CDR3 sequences, around 96% of them singletons. Purification of the CD8+ and CD4+ T cells relied on negative isolation, and TEMRA cells underwent FACS enrichment. A note on this clonotype: What it binds is not known.

Sequencing used CD4+ T cells from PBMCs. This chain joins TRBV5-1 and TRBJ2-1; 7 bases map to TRBD2. The sequence was collected from a human donor with multiple sclerosis. The CDR3 DNA reads as TGCGCCAGCAGCTTGGCTGGCCCCAGGCGGGGGAGCTACAATGAGCAGTTCTTC. Protein product: CASSLAGPRRGSYNEQFF. Using reference TRBV5-1 and TRBJ2-1 for the parts outside the CDR3, the full variable domain is KAGVTQTPRYLIKTRGQQVTLSCSPISGHRSVSWYQQTPGQGLQFLFEYFSETQRNKGNFPGRFSGRQFSNSRSEMNVSTLELGDSALYLCASSLAGPRRGSYNEQFFGPGTRLTVL.